Each of the 19 T cell receptor beta chains below was sequenced from the same sample in a study of T-cell reconstitution after alpha-beta-depleted transplantation in children. Preparation of the TCRbeta library was carried out with unique molecular identifiers. TCRdb used MiXCR to reprocess the PCR reads, holding one entry per CDR3 protein. The sample includes some 200,000 distinct CDR3 sequences, roughly 8.3% of them seen just once. Sequenced material: PBMCs, mostly from graft donor cells, taken 360 days after TCRalphabeta/CD19-depleted stem cell transplant. Every receptor here comes from a male patient between 2 and 15 years old who had a stem cell transplant for acute myeloid leukemia, so the T cells may come from the graft donor.

The chain links TRBV12-3 or TRBV12-4 to TRBJ2-6, with 9 bases fitting TRBD1. The CDR3 is made up of 17 amino acids. The J segment lost 0 bases and the V segment lost 3 bases, leaving 3 bases of the junction unmatched. For the CDR3, the DNA is TGTGCCAGCAGTTTCTTGGGACAGGGCTCTGGGGCCAACGTCCTGACTTTC. This translates into CASSFLGQGSGANVLTF.

The chain has TRBV20-1 and TRBJ2-7; 7 bases agree with TRBD1. Losses at the gene ends were 6 bases for V and 1 base for J; bases not matched to a gene: 9. CDR1 and CDR2 (germline): DFQATT, SNEGSKA (reference sequence). CDR3 size: 14 residues. This CDR3 reads CSAIGTAFSYEQYF. The CDR3 coding sequence is TGCAGTGCCATTGGGACAGCATTTTCCTACGAGCAGTACTTC.

This clonotype was recorded many times. The genes are TRBV28 and TRBJ2-5, with D perhaps TRBD1 (6 bases). Trimming pared 6 bases from V and 7 bases from J, leaving 15 bases between. CDR3 size: 13 residues. Germline CDR1 is MDHEN and CDR2 is SYDVKM. CDR3: CASSLPGVGTQYF. The CDR3 coding sequence is TGTGCCAGCAGCCTTCCAGGGGTAGGGACCCAGTACTTC.

This clonotype has more than one count but fewer than ten. The CDR3 coding sequence is TGCAGTGCTACCAACCCAGGCTTAGGGAGCGAGCAGTACTTC. Its protein is CSATNPGLGSEQYF. The chain couples TRBV20-1 to TRBJ2-7; tentatively, D is TRBD2 (5 bases). Trimming stripped 4 bases from V and 6 bases from J, with 19 bases between. This CDR3 has 14 residues. The germline CDR1 and CDR2 sequences are DFQATT and SNEGSKA (reference sequence).

This clonotype was counted ten times or more. This chain joins TRBV12-3 or TRBV12-4 and TRBJ1-6; 9 positions agree with TRBD1. This CDR3 is built from 14 residues. J gave up 7 bases and V 7 bases, and 5 bases lay outside the gene matches. The CDR3 DNA reads TGTGCCAGCAAGGAACAGGGGGCGAATTCACCCCTCCACTTT. It yields the protein CASKEQGANSPLHF.

This clonotype was seen only a few times. This chain links TRBV28 with TRBJ2-3; D uncertain. This CDR3 has 12 residues. Germline-derived CDR1 and CDR2 are MDHEN and SYDVKM. V was shortened by 8 bases and J by 4 bases, with 10 bases between the two germline ends. Here the CDR3 reads CASGQDADTQYF. Written as DNA, the CDR3 is TGTGCCAGCGGCCAGGACGCAGATACGCAGTATTTT. The complete variable domain, with remaining parts taken from reference TRBV28 and TRBJ2-3, reads DVKVTQSSRYLVKRTGEKVFLECVQDMDHENMFWYRQDPGLGLRLIYFSYDVKMKEKGDIPEGYSVSREKKERFSLILESASTNQTSMYLCASGQDADTQYFGPGTRLTVL.

This clonotype was seen a few times. The chain has TRBV18 and TRBJ2-5; TRBD1 might be the D (5 bases). V was clipped by 2 bases and J by 4 bases, with 11 bases between them. From germline, CDR1 is KGHSH and CDR2 LQKENI. The CDR3 has 14 amino acids. The CDR3 reads CASSPVGQTETQYF. The DNA for the CDR3 is TGTGCCAGCTCACCAGTTGGACAAACAGAGACCCAGTACTTC.

The V call is TRBV5-1, the J call TRBJ2-7; D call uncertain. V lost 0 bases and J 0 bases, leaving 10 bases between the germline ends. Per germline, CDR1 SGHRS and CDR2 YFSETQ. The CDR3 runs 15 residues. CDR3 sequence: CASSLDGSGSYEQYF. CDR3 DNA: TGCGCCAGCAGCTTGGACGGGTCTGGCTCCTACGAGCAGTACTTC.

The V call is TRBV6-5, the J call TRBJ2-1, with TRBD2 identical over 11 bases. Germline V gene data show CDR1 as MNHEY and CDR2 as SVGAGI. After removal of 6 bases from V and 4 bases from J, the junction contained 8 bases not matched to a gene. The CDR3 runs 16 residues. CDR3 region: CASSISGLAAYNEQFF. In DNA, the CDR3 is TGTGCCAGCAGCATCTCGGGACTAGCGGCTTACAATGAGCAGTTCTTC.

There are a few counts of this clonotype. The chain uses TRBV20-1 and TRBJ1-3; D gene unclear. This CDR3 contains 14 residues. Trimming took off 0 bases at V and 0 bases at J, with 6 bases between the two ends. Germline CDR1 reads DFQATT; CDR2 reads SNEGSKA (reference sequence). This chain's CDR3 is CSARDLFSGNTIYF. For the CDR3, the DNA is TGCAGTGCTAGAGATCTCTTCTCTGGAAACACCATATATTTT.

The chain couples TRBV5-6 to TRBJ2-7; D remains ambiguous. Between the trimmed V and J ends, which lost 0 bases and 0 bases, there was a span of 10 bases. Looked up from germline, CDR1 is SGHDT and CDR2 is YYEEEE. The CDR3 has 15 residues. The CDR3 sequence: CASSLVTAISYEQYV. The CDR3 region has the DNA TGTGCCAGCAGCTTGGTTACAGCAATCTCCTACGAGCAGTACGTC.

This clonotype was seen repeatedly, ten times or more. This rearrangement joins TRBV6-2 or TRBV6-3 to TRBJ2-7, with a weak D call TRBD2 (5 bases). V was cut by 6 bases and J by 3 bases, with 12 bases left in between. This CDR3 comprises 13 residues. CDR1 and CDR2 (germline): MNHEY, SVGEGT. The CDR3 sequence is CASRPRTLYEQYV. CDR3 DNA: TGTGCCAGCAGGCCTCGGACTCTCTACGAGCAGTACGTC.

This clonotype appeared a few times. The chain recombines TRBV6-1 with TRBJ2-2; TRBD1 is a possible D gene (5 bases). Trimming stripped 8 bases from V and 4 bases from J, with 11 bases between. CDR3 length equals 13 residues. Germline V gives CDR1 MNHNS, CDR2 SASEGT. The CDR3 region has the DNA TGTGCCAGCTCGCGGACATTCACCGGGGAGCTGTTTTTT. It specifies CASSRTFTGELFF.

This sequence joins TRBV21-1 and TRBJ2-7; the table assigns TRBD2, which was not confirmed against the DNA. TRBV21-1 is a pseudogene locus. The CDR3 sequence is 17 residues long. This CDR3 is CASSKPPGSSGSGEQYF. CDR3 coding DNA: TGTGCCAGCAGCAAACCACCAGGGAGTAGCGGGAGCGGGGAGCAGTACTTC.

Regarding this clonotype: Likely a read error: the CDR3 ends without its conserved phenylalanine or tryptophan. The chain carries TRBV20-1 and TRBJ1-1; D gene uncertain. The CDR3 is 13 amino acids. Trimming removed 6 bases from V and 5 bases from J, with 16 bases in between. Germline CDR1 DFQATT, CDR2 SNEGSKA (reference sequence). The CDR3 DNA sequence: TGCAGTGCCGTTGATCAGGTAGCGACTGAAGCTTTCTCT. Translating gives CSAVDQVATEAFS.

This clonotype occurred a few times. The chain joins TRBV7-9 to TRBJ2-7, with a possible D match to TRBD1 (6 bases). Deletions cut 5 bases from V and 0 bases from J, with 11 bases between. The CDR3 covers 14 residues. Germline assignment: CDR1 SEHNR and CDR2 FQNEAQ (reference sequence). CDR3 region: CASSKDSYSYEQYF. Written as DNA, the CDR3 is TGTGCCAGCAGCAAGGACAGTTACTCCTACGAGCAGTACTTC. Complete variable domain (other parts from reference TRBV7-9 and TRBJ2-7): DTGVSQNPRHKITKRGQNVTFRCDPISEHNRLYWYRQTLGQGPEFLTYFQNEAQLEKSRLLSDRFSAERPKGSFSTLEIQRTEQGDSAMYLCASSKDSYSYEQYFGPGTRLTVT.

The gene calls are TRBV19 and TRBJ2-5, with a weak D call TRBD1 (5 bases). V was pared by 1 base and J by 4 bases, with 7 bases between. Germline CDR1 is LNHDA and CDR2 is SQIVND (reference sequence). The length of the CDR3 is 13 residues. CDR3 DNA: TGTGCCAGTAGTATAGTTAGGGGAGAGACCCAGTACTTC. Its translation is CASSIVRGETQYF.

There are many counts of this clonotype. This chain links TRBV5-5 with TRBJ1-1; 9 bases are shared with TRBD1. This CDR3 region has 16 residues. V lost 7 bases and J lost 0; bases outside the gene matches: 10. CDR1 is SGHKS, CDR2 YYEKEE, per germline (reference sequence). Here the CDR3 reads CASVPTGGWMNTEAFF. The CDR3 nucleotides are TGTGCCAGCGTTCCGACAGGGGGTTGGATGAACACTGAAGCTTTCTTT.

This clonotype was seen many times. The V call is TRBV12-3 or TRBV12-4, the J call TRBJ2-3, with D perhaps assigned TRBD1 or TRBD2 (6 bases each). The germline V and J ends were trimmed by 2 bases and 6 bases, with 12 bases remaining between them. CDR3 length equals 14 residues. The CDR3 region is CASSLRGAADTQYF. Written as DNA, the CDR3 is TGTGCCAGCAGTTTAAGGGGGGCCGCGGATACGCAGTATTTT.